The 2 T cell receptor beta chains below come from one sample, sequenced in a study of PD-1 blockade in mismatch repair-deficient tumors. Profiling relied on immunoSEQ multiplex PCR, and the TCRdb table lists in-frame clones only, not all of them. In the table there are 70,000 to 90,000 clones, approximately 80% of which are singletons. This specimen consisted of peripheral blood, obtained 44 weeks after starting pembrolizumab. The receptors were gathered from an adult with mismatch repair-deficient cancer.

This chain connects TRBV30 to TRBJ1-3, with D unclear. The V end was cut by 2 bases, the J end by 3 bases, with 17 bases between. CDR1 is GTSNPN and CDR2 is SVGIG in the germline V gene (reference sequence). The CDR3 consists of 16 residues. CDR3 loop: CAWSFLDRAFGNTIYF. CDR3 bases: TGTGCCTGGAGTTTTTTGGACCGGGCCTTTGGAAACACCATATATTTT.

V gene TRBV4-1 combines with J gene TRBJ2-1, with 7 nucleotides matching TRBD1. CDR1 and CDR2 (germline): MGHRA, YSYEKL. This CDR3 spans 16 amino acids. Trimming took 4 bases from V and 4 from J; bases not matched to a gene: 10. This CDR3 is CASSPKDRPPYNEQFF. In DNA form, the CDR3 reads TGCGCCAGCAGCCCAAAGGACAGGCCGCCTTACAATGAGCAGTTCTTC.